The TCR beta chain under discussion was sequenced for a study of radiotherapy plus CTLA-4 blockade in lung cancer. On this clone itself: The antigen remains undetermined.

The V and J ends lost 5 bases and 1 base respectively, with 8 bases between them. The CDR3 spans 13 residues. CDR1 MNHEY and CDR2 SVGAGI come from the germline V gene. Study findings and constraints: It was early blood T cell clone dynamics, with interferon-beta, that reportedly best predicted response.

Only in-frame clones appear in the TCRdb table, and some are missing; sequencing was by immunoSEQ multiplex PCR. This table has roughly 54,000 clones, roughly 84% appearing once. The genes are TRBV6-5 and TRBJ1-1; D not certain. The sequence was obtained from a human donor with non-small cell lung cancer who had a partial response to radiotherapy plus ipilimumab. The source was peripheral blood, collected from a patient treated with radiotherapy plus ipilimumab. As DNA, the CDR3 is TGTGCCAGCAGTCTGAATAGGAACACTGAAGCTTTCTTT. It specifies CASSLNRNTEAFF.